This T cell receptor beta chain derives from a study of radiotherapy plus CTLA-4 blockade in lung cancer. Study-wide results and limits: Early clone dynamics of blood T cells, plus interferon-beta, reportedly predicted response best. In blood, TCR clones derived from the tumor expanded after radiotherapy plus ipilimumab.

Data came from immunoSEQ multiplex PCR; TCRdb stores just in-frame clones and leaves some out. In the table there are some 60,000 clones, 77% of which are singletons. A remark on this clone: Its antigen is unknown.

Germline values: CDR1 SSHAT, CDR2 FNYEAQ (reference sequence). V lost 4 bases to trimming and J lost 1 base; unmatched junction nucleotides: 7. The CDR3 covers 16 residues. Sequenced here: peripheral blood, sampled from a patient treated with radiotherapy plus ipilimumab. The TCR sequence derives from a human donor with non-small cell lung cancer who had a partial response to radiotherapy plus ipilimumab. The J gene is TRBJ2-5, the V gene TRBV7-7, with 9 bases aligning to TRBD2. Here the CDR3 DNA reads TGTGCCAGCAGCTCTCTAGGGACTAGCCTCCAAGAGACCCAGTACTTC. Protein sequence: CASSSLGTSLQETQYF.